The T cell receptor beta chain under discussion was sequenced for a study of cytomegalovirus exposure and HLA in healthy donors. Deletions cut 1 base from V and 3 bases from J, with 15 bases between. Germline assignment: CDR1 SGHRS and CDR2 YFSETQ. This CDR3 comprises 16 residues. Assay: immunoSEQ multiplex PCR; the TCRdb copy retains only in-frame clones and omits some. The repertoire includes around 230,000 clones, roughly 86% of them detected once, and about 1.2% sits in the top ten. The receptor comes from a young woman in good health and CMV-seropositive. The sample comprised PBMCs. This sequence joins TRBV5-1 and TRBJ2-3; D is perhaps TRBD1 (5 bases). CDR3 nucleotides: TGCGCCAGCAGCTTGAATTTCCGCCAGGGAACAGATACGCAGTATTTT. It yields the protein CASSLNFRQGTDTQYF.